These T cell receptor beta chains were read from a single sample in a study of T cells in Graves' hyperthyroidism and ophthalmopathy. Each CDR3 protein gets one entry after TCRdb re-called the multiplex PCR reads with MiXCR. Of approximately 600,000 distinct CDR3 sequences listed, around 21% were seen once; the top ten hold around a third. The sequenced material came from blood. The source of these receptors is a young man with Graves' ophthalmopathy. CDR3s include the opening cysteine and the closing phenylalanine or tryptophan. The D gene is left open where the match is weak. Only part of the rows carry a size: once, few, many, or a class if the clone is expanded.

d_gene	len	abundance	v_gene	j_gene	CDR3nt	CDR3aa
NA	14	many	TRBV2	TRBJ1-1	TGTGCCAGCAGTGCAAACTGGGGGAACACTGAAGCTTTCTTT	CASSANWGNTEAFF
NA	13	few	TRBV29-1	TRBJ2-2	TGCAGCGTGGCACTCAGTGGCACCGGGGAGCTGTTTTTT	CSVALSGTGELFF
NA	13	many	TRBV13	TRBJ2-1	TGTGCCAGCAGCCGATCCCCGTCGGATGAGCAGTTCTTC	CASSRSPSDEQFF
NA	14	many	TRBV7-9	TRBJ2-7	TGTGCCAGCAGCTTATCAAACTCCTGGGCCGAGCAGTACTTC	CASSLSNSWAEQYF
NA	14	many	TRBV7-8	TRBJ2-7	TGTGCCAGCAGCTTACCCCGACAGGCGGGTGAGCAGTACTTC	CASSLPRQAGEQYF
NA	17	many	TRBV28	TRBJ2-3	TGTGCCAGCAGTTTACCTACCCCCGGCGGGAAAACAGATACGCAGTATTTT	CASSLPTPGGKTDTQYF
TRBD2	13	few	TRBV29-1	TRBJ2-5	TGCAGCGTTCGGGGGGTCGTACAAGAGACCCAGTACTTC	CSVRGVVQETQYF
NA	14	few	TRBV20-1	TRBJ2-3	TGCAGTGCTAACCCGAGAGCTAGCACAGATACGCAGTATTTT	CSANPRASTDTQYF
TRBD2	15	NA	TRBV6-1	TRBJ2-1	TGTGCCAGCAGCCGGAAGCGGGAGAACCACAATGAGCAGTTCTTC	CASSRKRENHNEQFF
TRBD1	14	once	TRBV4-1	TRBJ1-5	TGCGCCAGCAGCCTGGGACAGCACAATCAGCCCCAGCATTTT	CASSLGQHNQPQHF
NA	14	few	TRBV6-1	TRBJ1-5	TGTGCCAGCACTCCCCAGGTGTTAGGTCAGCCCCAGCATTTT	CASTPQVLGQPQHF
NA	13	NA	TRBV20-1	TRBJ2-2	TGCAGTGCTAGCAGGTCCGGTCCCGGGGAGCTGTTTTTT	CSASRSGPGELFF
NA	12	NA	TRBV20-1	TRBJ1-4	TGCAGTGCACCGGGAGCTAATGAAAAACTGTTTTTT	CSAPGANEKLFF
TRBD1	15	few	TRBV28	TRBJ2-4	TGTGCCAGCAGTCTCAGGGGGACAGGCAAAAACATTCAGTACTTC	CASSLRGTGKNIQYF
TRBD2	17	NA	TRBV4-3	TRBJ2-5	TGCGCCAGCAGCCAAGGACTAGCGGGAGGTATGAAAGAGACCCAGTACTTC	CASSQGLAGGMKETQYF
TRBD1	13	few	TRBV30	TRBJ2-3	TGTGCCTGCCGGGACAGGATCACAGATACGCAGTATTTT	CACRDRITDTQYF
NA	14	few	TRBV27	TRBJ1-6	TGTGCCAGCATGGGGGCGCGGAATAATTCACCCCTCCACTTT	CASMGARNNSPLHF
TRBD2	16	many	TRBV7-2	TRBJ2-5	TGTGCCAGCAGCTTAGCCGGGAGGGCGAGGGGAGAGACCCAGTACTTC	CASSLAGRARGETQYF
TRBD1	15	NA	TRBV27	TRBJ2-5	TGTGCCAGCAGTTTAGGGACAGGGGCTAAAGAGACCCAGTACTTC	CASSLGTGAKETQYF
NA	19	NA	TRBV25-1	TRBJ2-6	TGTGCCAGCAGCGGTATTGAAGGACCGCCGAGCTCTGGGGCCAACGTCCTGACTTTC	CASSGIEGPPSSGANVLTF
NA	16	NA	TRBV18	TRBJ1-1	TGTGCCAGCTGCAGCAGGGTTCTTGACTCGAACACTGAAGCTTTCTTT	CASCSRVLDSNTEAFF
NA	15	NA	TRBV7-2	TRBJ2-1	TGTGCCAGCAGCATCTCCCCGGAGGGCTACAATGAGCAGTTCTTC	CASSISPEGYNEQFF
NA	16	many	TRBV6-1	TRBJ2-3	TGTGCCAGCAGTGAACAGTGGGCAGCAGACACAGATACGCAGTATTTT	CASSEQWAADTDTQYF
NA	13	NA	TRBV29-1	TRBJ1-2	TGCAGCGCAAATGAGGGTAAAAACTATGGCTACACCTTC	CSANEGKNYGYTF
TRBD1	14	many	TRBV28	TRBJ1-5	TGTGCCAGCAGTGACCAGGGGGCAAGCCAGCCCCAGCATTTT	CASSDQGASQPQHF
NA	15	many	TRBV3-1	TRBJ1-5	TGTGCCAGCAGCCAAGATATCAGCTACAATCAGCCCCAGCATTTT	CASSQDISYNQPQHF